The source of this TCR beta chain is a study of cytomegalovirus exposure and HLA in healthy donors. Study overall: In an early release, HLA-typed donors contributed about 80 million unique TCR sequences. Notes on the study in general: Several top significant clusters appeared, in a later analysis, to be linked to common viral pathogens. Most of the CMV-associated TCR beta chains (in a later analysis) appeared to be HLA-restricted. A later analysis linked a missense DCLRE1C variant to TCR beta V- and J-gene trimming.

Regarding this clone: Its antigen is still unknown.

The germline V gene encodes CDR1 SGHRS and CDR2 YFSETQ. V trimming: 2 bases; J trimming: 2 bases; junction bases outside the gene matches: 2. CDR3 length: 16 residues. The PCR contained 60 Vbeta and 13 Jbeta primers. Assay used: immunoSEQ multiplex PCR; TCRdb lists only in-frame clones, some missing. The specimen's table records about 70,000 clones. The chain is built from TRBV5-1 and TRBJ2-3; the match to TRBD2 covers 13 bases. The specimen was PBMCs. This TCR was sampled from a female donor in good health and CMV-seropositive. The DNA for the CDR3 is TGCGCCAGCAGCTTACTAGCGGGAGGGACCACAGATACGCAGTATTTT. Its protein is CASSLLAGGTTDTQYF.